Presented here are 18 T cell receptor beta chains from one specimen sequenced in a study of post-analysis software for immune sequencing data (dated by TCRdb to 2015 to 2017). What the work shows at the level of the full study, not this receptor alone: Roughly 5 TRBV segments, including TRBV5-6, TRBV5-1 and TRBV20-1, were significantly more frequent in patients than controls.

These receptors' antigens are unknown. Library creation used PCR. Sequencing was performed on an Illumina HiSeq 2500. To reduce PCR and sequencing biases, unique molecular identifiers were incorporated into the TCR beta cDNA libraries. The public reads were quality trimmed at Q25 with fastp and then assembled into clones with MiXCR by TCRdb, keeping productive beta chains. Rows matching on CDR3 protein sequence are summarized as one entry with the most common DNA and genes. For this sample the table gives about half a million distinct CDR3 sequences, of which 40% to 55% were detected only once. The ten largest clones capture 9% to 13% of the sample. What was sequenced was blood. Receptor source: a girl aged 5-17 years with multiple sclerosis.

The chain combines TRBV29-1 with TRBJ2-5, with 8 bases identical to TRBD2. The germline gives CDR1 SQVTM, CDR2 ANQGSEA. The V gene end was trimmed by 3 bases and the J gene end by 11 bases; junction bases not matched to a gene: 17. This CDR3 has 15 amino acids. In DNA form, the CDR3 reads TGCAGCGTTGAGGAATTGAGCGGGAGTCGTCTTGAGCAGTACTTC. It yields the protein CSVEELSGSRLEQYF.

V is TRBV12-5 and J is TRBJ2-3; D assignment may be TRBD1 or TRBD2 (5 bases each). The germline V gene has CDR1 LGHNT and CDR2 FRNRAP. The CDR3 is 16 amino acids. The ends were cut back, 6 bases at V and 5 bases at J, with 21 bases in the middle. CDR3 loop: CASGPRGATRRDTQYF. The CDR3 region has the DNA TGTGCTAGTGGCCCAAGAGGGGCCACGAGGCGAGATACGCAGTATTTT.

Turning to this clonotype: Germline and junction disagree at one end, which may indicate a read error. The chain recombines TRBV12-3 or TRBV12-4 with TRBJ2-1, with 13 bases matching TRBD2. The length of the CDR3 is 16 residues. The chain's CDR3 is CAGRGGLAGVYNEQFF. The CDR3 coding sequence is TGTGCCGGCAGGGGAGGACTAGCGGGAGTTTACAATGAGCAGTTCTTC.

V and J are TRBV7-9 and TRBJ2-1, with 12 bases lining up with TRBD2. The CDR3 spans 12 residues. V shed 11 bases, J shed 7 bases, and the junction held 3 bases outside the gene matches. Germline CDR1 is SEHNR and CDR2 is FQNEAQ (reference sequence). The CDR3 region is CAYGLAGNEQFF. Written as DNA, the CDR3 is TGTGCCTATGGACTAGCGGGGAATGAGCAGTTCTTC.

The V gene is TRBV6-5, the J gene TRBJ2-7, with 9 bases matching TRBD1. CDR1 and CDR2 (germline): MNHEY, SVGAGI. With 0 bases clipped from V and 2 bases from J, the junction kept 5 bases outside the gene matches. The CDR3 is 16 residues long. The CDR3, as DNA: TGTGCCAGCAGTTACTCGAGTGACAGGGGGACCTACGAGCAGTACTTC. Its protein is CASSYSSDRGTYEQYF.

The V call is TRBV15, the J call TRBJ2-5, with TRBD1 as a possible D gene (5 bases). This CDR3 contains 14 residues. Germline CDR1 is LNHNV and CDR2 is YYDKDF (reference sequence). V was shortened by 0 bases and J by 5 bases, with 10 bases between the two germline ends. The CDR3 reads CATSRDRQGETQYF. CDR3 in DNA: TGTGCCACCAGCAGAGATCGGCAGGGCGAGACCCAGTACTTC.

The chain has TRBV20-1 and TRBJ2-7; a possible D gene is TRBD2 (6 bases). In germline, CDR1 is DFQATT, CDR2 SNEGSKA (reference sequence). Trimming took off 3 bases at V and 5 bases at J, with 11 bases between the two ends. The CDR3 extends over 12 amino acids. The CDR3 bases are TGCAGTGCTAGCCTAGCGAGGGACGAGCAGTACTTC. It encodes CSASLARDEQYF.

The gene calls are TRBV6-6 and TRBJ2-5; 10 nucleotides match TRBD2. The CDR3 runs to 15 residues. In germline, CDR1 is MNHNY, CDR2 SVGAGI (reference sequence). The J segment lost 4 bases and the V segment lost 7 bases, leaving 9 bases of the junction unmatched. CDR3 sequence: CASNRLAGGTETQYF. Here the CDR3 DNA reads TGTGCCAGCAACAGATTAGCGGGAGGAACAGAGACCCAGTACTTC.

Here the CDR3 DNA reads TGCAGCGTTGACGGCGAGGGCGATCAGCCCCAGCATTTT. Its protein product is CSVDGEGDQPQHF. The chain links TRBV29-1 to TRBJ1-5; D call uncertain. Trimming shortened V by 3 bases and J by 5 bases, and 11 bases separated the two germline ends. CDR3 length: 13 amino acids. Germline-derived CDR1 and CDR2 are SQVTM and ANQGSEA.

The J gene is TRBJ1-2, the V gene TRBV20-1; D ambiguous. Per the germline V gene, CDR1 is DFQATT and CDR2 is SNEGSKA (reference sequence). CDR3 length: 15 amino acids. Trimming removed 2 bases at V and 8 bases at J, with 21 bases between. The DNA of the CDR3 is TGCAGTGCTAGATTGGGAGAGACTTTGAGTCGGGGCTACACCTTC. This encodes CSARLGETLSRGYTF.

In the case of this clonotype: Its ends do not fully match the called genes, so a read error is possible. This chain joins TRBV7-2 and TRBJ2-5; a possible D gene is TRBD1 (5 bases). CDR3 length equals 15 residues. CDR1 is SGHTA, CDR2 FQGNSA, per germline. The CDR3 here is CASSLVAGNQGTQYF. Written as DNA, the CDR3 is TGTGCCAGCAGCTTAGTTGCAGGGAACCAAGGGACCCAGTACTTC.

Here the CDR3 reads CASSSGLAGAIETQYF. For the CDR3, the DNA is TGTGCCAGCAGCAGCGGACTAGCGGGAGCGATAGAGACCCAGTACTTC. The gene calls are TRBV7-9 and TRBJ2-5; 13 nucleotides line up with TRBD2. The CDR3 extends over 16 amino acids. CDR1 and CDR2 from the germline V gene are SEHNR and FQNEAQ (reference sequence). The J segment lost 4 bases and the V segment lost 5 bases, leaving 7 bases of the junction unmatched.

This chain connects TRBV21-1 to TRBJ2-3; no DNA check was done on the table's D call, TRBD1. TRBV21-1 corresponds to a pseudogene. This CDR3 is 16 amino acids long. CDR3 loop: CASSKDGYYPPDTQYF. The CDR3 coding sequence is TGTGCCAGCAGCAAGGACGGCTACTACCCCCCAGATACGCAGTATTTT.

V is TRBV28 and J is TRBJ1-6; no definite D call. This CDR3 spans 12 amino acids. Per the germline V gene, CDR1 is MDHEN and CDR2 is SYDVKM. The V gene lost 9 bases and the J gene lost 10 bases, with 13 bases spanning the gap. The CDR3 protein is CASQGRSSPLHF. DNA for the CDR3: TGTGCCAGTCAAGGTCGGTCCTCACCCCTCCACTTT. The full variable domain, with the rest looked up from reference TRBV28 and TRBJ1-6, is DVKVTQSSRYLVKRTGEKVFLECVQDMDHENMFWYRQDPGLGLRLIYFSYDVKMKEKGDIPEGYSVSREKKERFSLILESASTNQTSMYLCASQGRSSPLHFGNGTRLTVT.

This clonotype was found a few times. J is TRBJ2-1 and V is TRBV29-1; D is perhaps TRBD2 (6 bases). Trimming left V 6 bases short and J 0 bases short, with 21 bases between. The CDR3 covers 17 residues. The V gene's germline CDR1 is SQVTM and CDR2 ANQGSEA. The CDR3 loop is CSVRGLTRVSSYNEQFF. The CDR3, as DNA: TGCAGCGTGCGGGGACTTACGAGGGTTAGCTCCTACAATGAGCAGTTCTTC.

The rearrangement links TRBV20-1 to TRBJ2-3; 11 bases fit TRBD2. V was pared by 6 bases and J by 5 bases, with 19 bases of the junction left unmatched. The germline gives CDR1 DFQATT, CDR2 SNEGSKA (reference sequence). This CDR3 has 18 amino acids. In DNA, the CDR3 is TGCAGTGCCGCCCCACTTGGCGTAGCGGGAGGGTCGGGAGATACGCAGTATTTT. Translating gives CSAAPLGVAGGSGDTQYF.

As DNA, the CDR3 is TGTGCCAGCAGCCAAGAGGCTGGGGGTGGCGAGCAGTACTTC. It codes for CASSQEAGGGEQYF. V gene TRBV14 combines with J gene TRBJ2-7, with D perhaps TRBD1 or TRBD2 (5 bases each). V was clipped by 0 bases and J by 6 bases, with 12 bases between them. This CDR3 comprises 14 residues. Germline V lookup: CDR1 SGHDN, CDR2 FVKESK. The full variable domain, with the rest looked up from reference TRBV14 and TRBJ2-7, is EAGVTQFPSHSVIEKGQTVTLRCDPISGHDNLYWYRRVMGKEIKFLLHFVKESKQDESGMPNNRFLAERTGGTYSTLKVQPAELEDSGVYFCASSQEAGGGEQYFGPGTRLTVT.

V is TRBV5-1 and J is TRBJ2-7, with D tentatively TRBD2 (5 bases). Judging by the DNA end, TRBJ2-5 fits better; the J call may be wrong. The CDR3 contains 14 residues. Germline lookup yields CDR1 SGHRS and CDR2 YFSETQ. The CDR3 nucleotides are TGCGCCAGCAGCCCCGGACTCCCCAAAGAGACCCAGTACTTC. This translates into CASSPGLPKETQYF.